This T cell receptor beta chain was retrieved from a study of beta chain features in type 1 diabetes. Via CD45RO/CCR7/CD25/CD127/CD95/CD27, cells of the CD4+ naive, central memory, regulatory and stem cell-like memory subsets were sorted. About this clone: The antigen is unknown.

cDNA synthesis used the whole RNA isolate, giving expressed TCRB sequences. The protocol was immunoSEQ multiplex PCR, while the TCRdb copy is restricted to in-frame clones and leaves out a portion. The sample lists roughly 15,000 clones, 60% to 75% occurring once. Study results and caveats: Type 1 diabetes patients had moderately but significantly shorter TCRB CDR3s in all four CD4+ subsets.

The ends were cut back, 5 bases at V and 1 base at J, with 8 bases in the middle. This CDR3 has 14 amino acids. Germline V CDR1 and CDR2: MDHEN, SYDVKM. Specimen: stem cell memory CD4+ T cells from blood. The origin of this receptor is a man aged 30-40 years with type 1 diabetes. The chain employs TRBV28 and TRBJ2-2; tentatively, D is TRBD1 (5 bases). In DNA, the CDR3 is TGTGCCAGCAGTCCCGGACAGAACACCGGGGAGCTGTTTTTT. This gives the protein CASSPGQNTGELFF.